Listed below are T cell receptor beta chains from one sample, sequenced in a study of blood T cell repertoires in COVID-19. Profiling relied on immunoSEQ multiplex PCR, and the TCRdb table lists in-frame clones only, not all of them. The sample lists fewer than 55,000 clones, roughly 88% occurring once. Specimen: peripheral blood. These receptors all stem from a man aged 50 to 60 with active COVID-19. Both conserved end residues are part of each CDR3. A D gene is named only where the DNA matches it firmly. Clone size is shown for a subset of rows, as once, few, many or a class of expanded clone.

TGTGCCAGCAGGCGTTTAGCGGACTACGAGCAGTACTTC,CASRRLADYEQYF,NA,NA,TRBJ2-7,TRBV6-5
TGCGCCAGCAGCCAAGGTCAGGGAAAGGCCTACGAGCAGTACTTC,CASSQGQGKAYEQYF,NA,NA,TRBJ2-7,TRBV4-3
TGCGCCAGCAGAAGGCGGGAGGGTAGCGATGAGCAGTTCTTC,CASRRREGSDEQFF,NA,TRBD2,TRBJ2-1,TRBV5-1
TGTGCCAGCAGCTACCGGGGGAGGGACACTGAAGCTTTCTTT,CASSYRGRDTEAFF,NA,NA,TRBJ1-1,TRBV7-3
TGTGCCAGCAGTCCAAGGGGGGACAGGGCCTATGGCTACACCTTC,CASSPRGDRAYGYTF,NA,TRBD1,TRBJ1-2,TRBV27
TGTGCCATCAGGGGGACACTGGATACGCAGTATTTT,CAIRGTLDTQYF,NA,NA,TRBJ2-3,TRBV10-3
TGTGCCAGCAGCCGCAGCGGGGACTACAATGAGCAGTTCTTC,CASSRSGDYNEQFF,once,TRBD2,TRBJ2-1,TRBV9
TGCGCCAGCAGCTTGGGTCAGGGATGGGGCTACACCTTC,CASSLGQGWGYTF,NA,NA,TRBJ1-2,TRBV5-1
TGTGCCTGGGGCACACCCCCTGGAAACACCATATATTTT,CAWGTPPGNTIYF,NA,NA,TRBJ1-3,TRBV30
TGTGCCAGCAGCTTATACGGGAGGGCAATGGAGACCCAGTACTTC,CASSLYGRAMETQYF,NA,TRBD2,TRBJ2-5,TRBV7-3
TGTGCCAGCAGCTTAGGTGGACAGGGAGTAACAGATACGCAGTATTTT,CASSLGGQGVTDTQYF,NA,TRBD1,TRBJ2-3,TRBV11-3
TGTGCCAGTACCCCTGGGCAGGTGGCTGGTGAAGCTTTCTTT,CASTPGQVAGEAFF,NA,NA,TRBJ1-1,TRBV19
TGTGCCAGCAGCTCCCGCCCTAGCGGGAGGGACCAAGAGGCCCAGTACTTC,CASSSRPSGRDQEAQYF,NA,TRBD2,TRBJ2-5,TRBV11-2
TGTGCCAGCAGCCCGGGACAATACCAAGAGACCCAGTACTTC,CASSPGQYQETQYF,NA,NA,TRBJ2-5,TRBV6-5
TGTGCCAGCAGTCCCAAATACAGGTCTGAAGCTTTCTTT,CASSPKYRSEAFF,once,NA,TRBJ1-1,TRBV27
TGTGCTAGCAGCTTAGCGAACGGGGTGGGAGAGACCCAGTACTTC,CASSLANGVGETQYF,NA,NA,TRBJ2-5,TRBV7-7
TGTGCCAGTAGTATAATCGCTAGCGGGGGGTCCCGCACAGATACGCAGTATTTT,CASSIIASGGSRTDTQYF,NA,TRBD2,TRBJ2-3,TRBV19
TGTGCCTGGAGTGTACTAGGGCCCCTTGGCTACACCTTC,CAWSVLGPLGYTF,NA,NA,TRBJ1-2,TRBV30
TGTGCCAGCAGCTCCCGACTTTATGGCTACACCTTC,CASSSRLYGYTF,NA,NA,TRBJ1-2,TRBV11-2
TGTGCCAGCAGCCGGGGGGGTAGTGGAAACACCATATATTTT,CASSRGGSGNTIYF,once,NA,TRBJ1-3,TRBV7-9
TGCGCCAGCAGCTTTGGACTAGCGGGGGGGTACAATGAGCAGTTCTTC,CASSFGLAGGYNEQFF,NA,TRBD2,TRBJ2-1,TRBV5-1
TGTGCCTGGAGTGGATGGGGCAGTAATGAAAAACTGTTTTTT,CAWSGWGSNEKLFF,NA,NA,TRBJ1-4,TRBV30
TGTGCCAGTAGTATTCAGGGGGCAACTAATGAAAAACTGTTTTTT,CASSIQGATNEKLFF,NA,TRBD1,TRBJ1-4,TRBV19
TGTGCCAGCAGCTTGGCAGGAATCATTTACTATGGCTACACCTTC,CASSLAGIIYYGYTF,NA,NA,TRBJ1-2,TRBV7-8
TGTGCCAGCAGCACTTCACAGGGGATGAACACTGAAGCTTTCTTT,CASSTSQGMNTEAFF,NA,TRBD1,TRBJ1-1,TRBV5-4
TGTGCCAGCAGGACTAGCGGGGGGACTTTTGAGCAGTTCTTC,CASRTSGGTFEQFF,NA,TRBD2,TRBJ2-1,TRBV6-5
TGCGCCAGCAGCCAAGTCCCAACGGGCAGGGAGAACACTGAAGCTTTCTTT,CASSQVPTGRENTEAFF,NA,NA,TRBJ1-1,TRBV4-1
TGTGCCAGCAGCCCCGGGACTAGCGGATACAATGAGCAGTTCTTC,CASSPGTSGYNEQFF,NA,TRBD2,TRBJ2-1,TRBV7-6
TGTGCCAGCTCACCACTCTCACCGGGACTAGCGGCCAATGAGCAGTTCTTC,CASSPLSPGLAANEQFF,NA,TRBD2,TRBJ2-1,TRBV18
TGTGCCAGCAGTTACGGGACAGGGGGCGCAAATACTGAAGCTTTCTTT,CASSYGTGGANTEAFF,NA,TRBD1,TRBJ1-1,TRBV6-5
TGTGCCAGCAGCTTAGCCCGAGACACTGAAGCTTTCTTT,CASSLARDTEAFF,NA,NA,TRBJ1-1,TRBV11-1
TGTGCCAGCTCAACAAGGGCGGCGGGAGGGACCTACAATGAGCAGTTCTTC,CASSTRAAGGTYNEQFF,NA,TRBD2,TRBJ2-1,TRBV18
TGTGCCAGCAGCGTAGCGGGGGTCCTCACCGGGGAGCTGTTTTTT,CASSVAGVLTGELFF,NA,NA,TRBJ2-2,TRBV9
TGTGCCAGCTCACCCGGAGGGGGGGCAGGAAACACCATATATTTT,CASSPGGGAGNTIYF,few,NA,TRBJ1-3,TRBV18
TGTGCCAGTAGTATAGTGAGACAGGGAGGAGAAAAACTGTTTTTT,CASSIVRQGGEKLFF,NA,TRBD1,TRBJ1-4,TRBV19
TGTGCCAGCAGCTCGATTCCCCGGGACAACCACAATGAGCAGTTCTTC,CASSSIPRDNHNEQFF,NA,NA,TRBJ2-1,TRBV7-8
TGTGCCAGCAGGGGTTTCACCGGGGAGCTGTTTTTT,CASRGFTGELFF,NA,NA,TRBJ2-2,TRBV19
TGTGCCAGCCAGGGTTTTTACAATGAGCAGTTCTTC,CASQGFYNEQFF,NA,NA,TRBJ2-1,TRBV7-6
TGTGCCAGCAGAGGAACAGGGGCCACCGGGGAGCTGTTTTTT,CASRGTGATGELFF,NA,TRBD1,TRBJ2-2,TRBV7-2
TGTGCCAGCAGCTTAGTCCCCGAACAGGTCGGGGAGCTGTTTTTT,CASSLVPEQVGELFF,few,NA,TRBJ2-2,TRBV7-9
TGTGCCAGCTCTCGGGACAGGGGGCGCGATAAAACTGAAGCTTTCTTT,CASSRDRGRDKTEAFF,NA,TRBD1,TRBJ1-1,TRBV18